A single sample is the source of the 21 T cell receptor beta chains below, sequenced in a study of cytomegalovirus exposure and HLA in healthy donors. This PCR relied on a set of 60 Vbeta primers and 13 Jbeta primers. Sequencing was performed with immunoSEQ multiplex PCR; in TCRdb, only in-frame clones are kept and a portion is missing. The table lists over 150,000 clones, 73% of them singletons. Material for sequencing was PBMCs. These receptors were taken from a woman between 18 and 29 years old in good health and CMV-seropositive.

The chain combines TRBV6-1 with TRBJ2-7; the match to TRBD1 covers 7 bases. CDR1 is MNHNS and CDR2 is SASEGT in the germline V gene. CDR3 size: 14 residues. The junction had 5 bases not matched to a gene; V was cut back by 2 bases and J by 4 bases. The chain's CDR3 is CASSELGTAYEQYF. CDR3 nucleotides: TGTGCCAGCAGTGAACTGGGGACAGCATACGAGCAGTACTTC.

This chain links TRBV27 with TRBJ1-4, with a weak D call TRBD1 (5 bases). Germline V gives CDR1 MNHEY, CDR2 SMNVEV (reference sequence). This CDR3 spans 13 amino acids. Trimming removed 5 bases at V and 6 bases at J, with 10 bases between. The CDR3 sequence is CASSPLGDEKLFF. In DNA form, the CDR3 reads TGTGCCAGCAGTCCCTTAGGGGATGAAAAACTGTTTTTT.

This clone was found once. CDR3 protein: CASSQGTAGEETQYF. The CDR3 DNA reads TGCGCCAGCAGCCAAGGGACTGCAGGAGAAGAGACCCAGTACTTC. The chain combines TRBV4-1 with TRBJ2-5, with D possibly TRBD2 on 5 matching bases. Germline V lookup: CDR1 MGHRA, CDR2 YSYEKL. Trimming left V 1 base short and J 3 bases short, with 12 bases between. This CDR3 has 15 residues.

Turning to this clone: The DNA is left out, because the CDR3 cannot be placed on it with certainty; the CDR3 is given as TCRdb lists it. The chain couples TRBV28 to TRBJ2-7; TRBD2 is the table's D call, not checked against the DNA. Ends included, the CDR3 has 12 residues. Germline values: CDR1 MDHEN, CDR2 SYDVKM. This CDR3 is CASSSSVYEQYF.

The genes are TRBV7-8 and TRBJ1-3; D is uncertain. Trimming took off 5 bases at V and 2 bases at J, with 19 bases between the two ends. Germline V CDR1 and CDR2: SGHVS, FQNEAQ. This CDR3 has 17 amino acids. For the CDR3, the DNA is TGTGCCAGCAGCGTTACGCGCCTACAGATGCCTGGAAACACCATATATTTT. This encodes CASSVTRLQMPGNTIYF.

The chain has TRBV28 and TRBJ1-5; D is possibly TRBD1 (5 bases). V was pared by 6 bases and J by 4 bases, with 13 bases between. CDR3 length: 14 residues. Germline V gene sequence: CDR1 MDHEN, CDR2 SYDVKM. CDR3 loop: CASSRRQSNQPQHF. The CDR3 DNA follows: TGTGCCAGCAGCCGACGACAGTCTAATCAGCCCCAGCATTTT.

This sequence joins TRBV4-2 and TRBJ2-3; 9 bases line up with TRBD2. Germline V gene sequence: CDR1 LGHNA, CDR2 YNFKEQ. This CDR3 contains 17 residues. V was pared by 4 bases and J by 0 bases, with 8 bases of the junction left unmatched. The CDR3 loop reads CASSLPFSGGSTDTQYF. The DNA for the CDR3 is TGTGCCAGCAGCCTCCCTTTTAGCGGGGGTAGCACAGATACGCAGTATTTT.

The rearrangement links TRBV5-4 to TRBJ2-7; TRBD1 aligns across 8 bases. This CDR3 has 14 residues. Per the germline V gene, CDR1 is SGHNT and CDR2 is YYREEE (reference sequence). V shed 1 base and J 3 bases; nucleotides not matched to a gene: 3. The CDR3 loop reads CASSLQGAVYEQYF. The CDR3 DNA is TGTGCCAGCAGCTTGCAGGGGGCAGTCTACGAGCAGTACTTC. Based on the CDR3 plus reference TRBV5-4 and TRBJ2-7, the full variable domain is ETGVTQSPTHLIKTRGQQVTLRCSSQSGHNTVSWYQQALGQGPQFIFQYYREEENGRGNFPPRFSGLQFPNYSSELNVNALELDDSALYLCASSLQGAVYEQYFGPGTRLTVT.

The J gene is TRBJ2-7, the V gene TRBV2; 7 bases map to TRBD1. The V gene's germline CDR1 is SNHLY and CDR2 FYNNEI. This CDR3 is 15 amino acids long. Trimming cost V 7 bases and J 4 bases; bases outside gene matches: 13. CDR3 sequence: CASIHSTGKAYEQYF. The CDR3 DNA reads as TGTGCCAGCATCCACTCGACAGGGAAGGCTTACGAGCAGTACTTC.

This chain connects TRBV28 to TRBJ2-3; D perhaps matches TRBD2 (5 bases). The ends were cut back, 4 bases at V and 5 bases at J, with 19 bases in the middle. Germline CDR1 and CDR2: MDHEN and SYDVKM. This CDR3 is 16 amino acids long. Here the CDR3 DNA reads TGTGCCAGCAGTTCGCCTAGCCTCCACATGAAAGATACGCAGTATTTT. This codes for CASSSPSLHMKDTQYF.

The chain has TRBV4-2 and TRBJ2-2, with 10 bases identical to TRBD1. Germline CDR1 LGHNA, CDR2 YNFKEQ. V was pared by 0 bases and J by 6 bases, with 4 bases of the junction left unmatched. This CDR3 contains 16 residues. The chain's CDR3 is CASSQDLDRGAGELFF. In DNA form, the CDR3 reads TGTGCCAGCAGCCAAGATCTGGACAGGGGGGCCGGGGAGCTGTTTTTT.

The V and J genes are TRBV4-3 and TRBJ2-2; the match to TRBD2 covers 8 bases. This CDR3 contains 15 residues. In germline, CDR1 is LGHNA, CDR2 YSLEER. Trimming cost V 0 bases and J 6 bases; bases outside gene matches: 3. Written as DNA, the CDR3 is TGCGCCAGCAGCCAAGAGAGGACTAGCCCCGGGGAGCTGTTTTTT. Amino acid sequence: CASSQERTSPGELFF.

In its sample, this clone was seen a few times. CDR3 region: CASRATNEKLFF. Here the CDR3 DNA reads TGTGCCTCCAGGGCGACTAATGAAAAACTGTTTTTT. The chain combines TRBV10-3 with TRBJ1-4, with D perhaps matching TRBD1 (5 bases). Trimming cost V 11 bases and J 2 bases, with 9 bases left between them. CDR3 size: 12 residues. Germline CDR1 ENHRY, CDR2 SYGVKD.

The V gene is TRBV18, the J gene TRBJ2-7, with 8 bases that match TRBD1. CDR3 length: 14 residues. The ends lost 3 bases at V and 4 bases at J; junction bases unmatched: 5. From germline, CDR1 is KGHSH and CDR2 LQKENI. The CDR3, as DNA: TGTGCCAGCTCACCCCAGGGGGCTAAGTACGAGCAGTACTTC. Translation gives CASSPQGAKYEQYF.

The gene calls are TRBV7-2 and TRBJ1-4; tentatively, D is TRBD1 (6 bases). Germline CDR1 SGHTA, CDR2 FQGNSA. CDR3 size: 15 residues. The germline V and J ends were trimmed by 5 bases and 0 bases, with 10 bases remaining between them. CDR3 coding DNA: TGTGCCAGCAGCCTTTACAGGGCAACTAATGAAAAACTGTTTTTT. Translated: CASSLYRATNEKLFF.

This clone was picked up a small number of times. This chain connects TRBV28 to TRBJ1-6; D not certain. Germline CDR1 is MDHEN and CDR2 is SYDVKM. This CDR3 comprises 12 residues. The V and J ends lost 3 bases and 7 bases respectively, with 4 bases between them. CDR3 loop: CASSFGNSPLHF. CDR3 DNA sequence: TGTGCCAGCAGTTTCGGGAATTCACCCCTCCACTTT.

J is TRBJ1-1 and V is TRBV5-1; 7 bases are a match to TRBD1. The germline gives CDR1 SGHRS, CDR2 YFSETQ. With 4 bases clipped from V and 0 bases from J, the junction kept 6 bases outside the gene matches. There are 15 residues in the CDR3. Written as DNA, the CDR3 is TGCGCCAGCAGCGGTTACAGGGGCCTGAACACTGAAGCTTTCTTT. Translated: CASSGYRGLNTEAFF.

In nucleotides, the CDR3 is TGTGCCAGCAGCCAAGCCGGGGGGGTGAGGAACTATGGCTACACCTTC. Translated: CASSQAGGVRNYGYTF. This sequence joins TRBV14 and TRBJ1-2, with TRBD1 as a possible D gene (5 bases). Germline loops: CDR1 SGHDN, CDR2 FVKESK. The CDR3 length is 16 residues. V was clipped by 1 base and J by 2 bases, with 14 bases between them. The full variable domain, its missing parts supplied by reference TRBV14 and TRBJ1-2, is EAGVTQFPSHSVIEKGQTVTLRCDPISGHDNLYWYRRVMGKEIKFLLHFVKESKQDESGMPNNRFLAERTGGTYSTLKVQPAELEDSGVYFCASSQAGGVRNYGYTFGSGTRLTVV.

The CDR3 sequence: CASSFSGAGELFF. CDR3 in DNA: TGTGCCAGCAGCTTTTCCGGGGCCGGGGAGCTGTTTTTT. The rearrangement links TRBV7-3 to TRBJ2-2; the D gene is possibly TRBD2 (5 bases). Trimming cost V 3 bases and J 6 bases, with 8 bases left between them. Germline-derived CDR1 and CDR2 are SGHTA and FQGTGA. The CDR3 consists of 13 residues.

CDR3 sequence reads: CASSLTGNSNQPQHF. The CDR3 coding sequence is TGTGCCAGCAGTTTAACAGGGAATAGCAATCAGCCCCAGCATTTT. The gene calls are TRBV6-6 and TRBJ1-5; possible D gene TRBD1, 6 bases. Trimming took 4 bases from V and 0 from J, leaving 10 bases between them. Germline loops: CDR1 MNHNY, CDR2 SVGAGI (reference sequence). This CDR3 is built from 15 residues.

The V and J genes are TRBV2 and TRBJ2-7; no clear D gene. CDR1 is SNHLY, CDR2 FYNNEI, per germline. V was clipped by 7 bases and J by 1 base, with 11 bases between them. The CDR3 spans 13 residues. The CDR3, as DNA: TGTGCCAGCAAGATATACAGATCCTACGAGCAGTACTTC. It is translated as CASKIYRSYEQYF.